These T cell receptor beta chains were read from a single sample in a study of radiotherapy plus CTLA-4 blockade in lung cancer. TCRdb's table, derived via immunoSEQ multiplex PCR, lists solely in-frame clones and lacks some. The table records just under 60,000 clones, just over 75% of them present only once. Sample: peripheral blood, taken from a patient treated with radiotherapy plus ipilimumab. The source of these receptors is a human donor with non-small cell lung cancer who had a partial response to radiotherapy plus ipilimumab. The CDR3 runs from the conserved cysteine through the conserved F or W. Fields, in order: V gene, clone size, J gene, D gene, CDR3 protein, CDR3 DNA. A D gene is named only where the DNA matches it firmly. Clone size is stated in some rows and not others, as once, few, many or a class when expanded.

TRBV7-6,-,TRBJ2-3,TRBD2,CASSSSGGITDTQYF,TGTGCCAGCAGCTCAAGCGGGGGGATCACAGATACGCAGTATTTT
TRBV5-1,-,TRBJ2-5,-,CATRPPGSSGETQYF,TGCGCCACTCGACCCCCGGGTAGTAGCGGTGAGACCCAGTACTTC
TRBV6-1,-,TRBJ1-2,TRBD1,CASSVSQGAGHTF,TGTGCCAGCAGTGTTTCCCAGGGGGCGGGCCACACCTTC
TRBV5-6,few,TRBJ2-2,-,CASSLAGYTGELFF,TGTGCCAGCAGCTTGGCTGGCTACACCGGGGAGCTGTTTTTT
TRBV5-6,-,TRBJ2-5,TRBD2,CASSPPGTKETQYF,TGTGCCAGCAGCCCTCCCGGGACTAAGGAGACCCAGTACTTC
TRBV6-1,once,TRBJ2-5,-,CASAAGGIQETQYF,TGTGCCAGCGCCGCTGGGGGGATCCAAGAGACCCAGTACTTC
TRBV6-1,-,TRBJ2-5,TRBD1,CASSDRTGSETQYF,TGTGCCAGCAGTGATAGGACAGGATCGGAGACCCAGTACTTC
TRBV6-5,-,TRBJ2-7,TRBD2,CASSYERGSYEQYF,TGTGCCAGCAGTTACGAGCGGGGGAGCTACGAGCAGTACTTC
TRBV7-2,-,TRBJ2-7,-,CASSLASDYGYEQYF,TGTGCCAGCAGCTTAGCGTCTGACTATGGCTACGAGCAGTACTTC
TRBV6-1,-,TRBJ2-1,-,CASSEGLAPEQFF,TGTGCCAGCAGTGAAGGGCTAGCTCCTGAGCAGTTCTTC
TRBV27,-,TRBJ1-4,-,CASSFAGANEKLFF,TGTGCCAGCTCGTTCGCGGGGGCTAATGAAAAACTGTTTTTT
TRBV7-6,once,TRBJ1-1,-,CASSLGTGMNTEAFF,TGTGCCAGCAGCTTAGGAACAGGGATGAACACTGAAGCTTTCTTT
TRBV6-6,-,TRBJ2-7,-,CASRRENEQYF,TGTGCCAGCAGAAGGGAGAACGAGCAGTACTTC
TRBV5-1,once,TRBJ2-1,-,CASSPRRSSYNEQFF,TGCGCCAGCAGCCCCAGGCGAAGCTCCTACAATGAGCAGTTCTTC
TRBV11-2,once,TRBJ1-1,-,CASSLEAVNTEAFF,TGTGCCAGCAGCTTAGAGGCAGTCAACACTGAAGCTTTCTTT
TRBV7-6,-,TRBJ1-6,TRBD1,CASSSGTGSSPLHF,TGTGCCAGCAGCTCCGGGACAGGGAGCTCACCCCTCCACTTT